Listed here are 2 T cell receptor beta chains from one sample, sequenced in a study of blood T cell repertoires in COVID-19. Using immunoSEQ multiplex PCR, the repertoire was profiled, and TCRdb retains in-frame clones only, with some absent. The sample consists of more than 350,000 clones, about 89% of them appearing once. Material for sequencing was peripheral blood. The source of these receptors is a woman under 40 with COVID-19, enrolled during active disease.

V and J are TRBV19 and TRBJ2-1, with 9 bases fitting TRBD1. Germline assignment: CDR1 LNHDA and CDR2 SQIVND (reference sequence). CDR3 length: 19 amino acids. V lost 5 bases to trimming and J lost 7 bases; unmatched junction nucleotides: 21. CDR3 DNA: TGTGCCAGTAGTGGGGTGGGGATATTCGGGACAGGGTTGAGGAATGAGCAGTTCTTC. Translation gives CASSGVGIFGTGLRNEQFF.

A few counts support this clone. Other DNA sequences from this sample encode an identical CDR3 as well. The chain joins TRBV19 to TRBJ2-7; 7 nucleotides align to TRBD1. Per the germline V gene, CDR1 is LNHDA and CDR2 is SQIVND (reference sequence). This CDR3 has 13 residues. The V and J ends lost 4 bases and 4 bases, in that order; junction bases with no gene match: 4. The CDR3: CASSRQGSYEQYF. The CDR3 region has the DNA TGTGCCAGTAGTAGACAGGGTTCTTACGAGCAGTACTTC. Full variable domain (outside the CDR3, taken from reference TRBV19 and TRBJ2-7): DGGITQSPKYLFRKEGQNVTLSCEQNLNHDAMYWYRQDPGQGLRLIYYSQIVNDFQKGDIAEGYSVSREKKESFPLTVTSAQKNPTAFYLCASSRQGSYEQYFGPGTRLTVT.